This T cell receptor beta chain was recovered during a study of beta chain features in type 1 diabetes. Whole-study context: Healthy donors resembled patients in age, gender and cell yields. Roughly 98 million sorted cells were examined across all samples. Findings and caveats of the study: TCRB CDR3 length was moderately but significantly reduced in all four CD4+ subsets of Type 1 diabetes patients. Researchers could not determine here whether HLA type influences TCRB rearrangement. Patients' naive, central memory and Treg TCRB repertoires seemed closer to one another than those of healthy donors.

The investigators reverse transcribed all of the isolated RNA, so they sequenced expressed TCRB transcripts. Measured with immunoSEQ multiplex PCR; TCRdb has only the in-frame clones, and not every one. The table lists almost 350,000 clones, roughly a tenth of them singletons. This clone came up a few times. Its antigen is not known. This sequence originates from a man younger than 45 with type 1 diabetes. Sequenced material: central memory CD4+ T cells from blood.

The CDR3 DNA reads TGTGCCAGCAGCCTCCACGGGGGGGCTACGCAGTATTTT. Protein: CASSLHGGATQYF. The J gene is TRBJ2-3, the V gene TRBV5-6, with 8 bases matching TRBD2. Germline V gene sequence: CDR1 SGHDT, CDR2 YYEEEE. Unmatched junction bases numbered 6, after V lost 4 bases and J lost 8 bases. The CDR3 is made up of 13 amino acids. Based on the CDR3 plus reference TRBV5-6 and TRBJ2-3, the full variable domain is DAGVTQSPTHLIKTRGQQVTLRCSPKSGHDTVSWYQQALGQGPQFIFQYYEEEERQRGNFPDRFSGHQFPNYSSELNVNALLLGDSALYLCASSLHGGATQYFGPGTRLTVL.